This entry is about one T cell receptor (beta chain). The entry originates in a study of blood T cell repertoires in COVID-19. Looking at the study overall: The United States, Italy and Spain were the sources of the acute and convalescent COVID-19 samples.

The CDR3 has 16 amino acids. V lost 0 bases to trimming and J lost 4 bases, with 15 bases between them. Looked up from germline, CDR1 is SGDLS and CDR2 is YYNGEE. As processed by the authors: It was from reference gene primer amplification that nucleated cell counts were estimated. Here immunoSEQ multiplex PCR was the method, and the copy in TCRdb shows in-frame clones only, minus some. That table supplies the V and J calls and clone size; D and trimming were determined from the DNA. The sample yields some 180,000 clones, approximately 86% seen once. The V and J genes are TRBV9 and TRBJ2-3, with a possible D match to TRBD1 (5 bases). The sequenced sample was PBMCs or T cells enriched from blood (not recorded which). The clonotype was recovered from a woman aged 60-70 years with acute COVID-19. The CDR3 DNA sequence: TGTGCCAGCAGCGTAGGTGGCAGGGCCACGGCAGATACGCAGTATTTT. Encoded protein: CASSVGGRATADTQYF.